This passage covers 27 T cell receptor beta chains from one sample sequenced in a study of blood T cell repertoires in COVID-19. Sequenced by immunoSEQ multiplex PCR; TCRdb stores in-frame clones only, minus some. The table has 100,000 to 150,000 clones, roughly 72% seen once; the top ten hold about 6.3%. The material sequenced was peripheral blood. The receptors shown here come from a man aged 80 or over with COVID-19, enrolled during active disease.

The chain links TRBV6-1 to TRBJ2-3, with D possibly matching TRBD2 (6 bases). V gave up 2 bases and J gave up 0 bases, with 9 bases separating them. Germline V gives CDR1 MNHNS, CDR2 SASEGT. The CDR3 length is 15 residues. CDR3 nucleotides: TGTGCCAGCAGTGAACTTAGCGGTAGCACAGATACGCAGTATTTT. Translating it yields CASSELSGSTDTQYF.

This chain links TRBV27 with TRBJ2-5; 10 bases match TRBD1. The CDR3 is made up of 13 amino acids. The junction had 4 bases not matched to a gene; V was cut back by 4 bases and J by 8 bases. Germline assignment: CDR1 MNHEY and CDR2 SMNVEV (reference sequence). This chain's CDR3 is CASSYGQGGTQYF. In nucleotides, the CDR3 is TGTGCCAGCAGTTACGGACAGGGGGGCACCCAGTACTTC.

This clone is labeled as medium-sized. CDR3: CASSITVSYEQYF. The CDR3 DNA sequence: TGTGCCAGTAGTATAACAGTTAGCTACGAGCAGTACTTC. The chain combines TRBV19 with TRBJ2-7; no definite D call. Trimming left V 2 bases short and J 3 bases short, with 8 bases between. Germline V CDR1 and CDR2: LNHDA, SQIVND (reference sequence). The CDR3 length is 13 residues.

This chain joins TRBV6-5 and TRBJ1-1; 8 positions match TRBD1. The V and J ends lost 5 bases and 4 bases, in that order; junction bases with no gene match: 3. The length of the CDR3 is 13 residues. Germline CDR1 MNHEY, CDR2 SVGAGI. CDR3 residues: CASSRDRGTEAFF. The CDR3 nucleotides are TGTGCCAGCAGTCGCGACAGGGGCACTGAAGCTTTCTTT.

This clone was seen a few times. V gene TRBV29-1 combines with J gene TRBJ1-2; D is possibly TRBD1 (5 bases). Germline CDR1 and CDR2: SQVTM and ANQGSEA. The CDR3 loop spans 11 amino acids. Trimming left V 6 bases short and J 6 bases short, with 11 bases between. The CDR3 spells CSVWGVNGYTF. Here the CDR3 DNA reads TGCAGCGTCTGGGGGGTAAATGGCTACACCTTC.

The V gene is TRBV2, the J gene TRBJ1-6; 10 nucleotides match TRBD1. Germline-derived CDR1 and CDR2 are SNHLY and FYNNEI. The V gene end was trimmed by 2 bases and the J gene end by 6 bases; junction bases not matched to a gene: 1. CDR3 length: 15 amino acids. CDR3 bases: TGTGCCAGCAGTGAACGGACAGGGGGTAATTCACCCCTCCACTTT. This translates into CASSERTGGNSPLHF.

The CDR3: CASAKGQPSVQYF. DNA of the CDR3: TGTGCCAGCGCTAAGGGACAGCCTTCAGTGCAGTACTTC. The chain recombines TRBV28 with TRBJ2-7, with 7 bases aligning to TRBD1. From germline, CDR1 is MDHEN and CDR2 SYDVKM. The CDR3 covers 13 residues. With V trimmed by 8 bases and J by 9 bases, 13 bases remained unmatched.

The CDR3 loop reads CASSKQGDHQPQHF. In DNA, the CDR3 is TGTGCCAGCAGCAAACAGGGGGATCACCAGCCCCAGCATTTT. This chain links TRBV7-2 with TRBJ1-5, with 8 bases identical to TRBD1. Germline values: CDR1 SGHTA, CDR2 FQGNSA. Trimming at V came to 5 bases and at J to 7 bases, leaving 7 bases not matched to a gene. The CDR3 totals 14 residues.

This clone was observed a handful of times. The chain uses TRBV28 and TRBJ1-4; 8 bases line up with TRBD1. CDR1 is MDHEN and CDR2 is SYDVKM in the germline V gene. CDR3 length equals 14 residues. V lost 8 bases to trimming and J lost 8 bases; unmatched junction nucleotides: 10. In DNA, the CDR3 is TGTGCCAGCTCAAACGGACAGGGAAACGAAAAACTGTTTTTT. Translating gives CASSNGQGNEKLFF.

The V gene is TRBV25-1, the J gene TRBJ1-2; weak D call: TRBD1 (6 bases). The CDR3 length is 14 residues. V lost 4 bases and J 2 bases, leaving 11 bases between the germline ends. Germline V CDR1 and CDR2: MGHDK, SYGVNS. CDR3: CASSAGTTNYGYTF. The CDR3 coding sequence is TGTGCCAGCAGTGCCGGGACAACGAACTATGGCTACACCTTC.

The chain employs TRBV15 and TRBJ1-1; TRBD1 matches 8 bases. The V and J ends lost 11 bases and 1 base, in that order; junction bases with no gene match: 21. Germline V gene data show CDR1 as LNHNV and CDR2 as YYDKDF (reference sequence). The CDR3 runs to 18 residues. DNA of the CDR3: TGTGCCCCTCAGCAACCTATTGGACAGGGATGGGCGAACACTGAAGCTTTCTTT. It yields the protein CAPQQPIGQGWANTEAFF.

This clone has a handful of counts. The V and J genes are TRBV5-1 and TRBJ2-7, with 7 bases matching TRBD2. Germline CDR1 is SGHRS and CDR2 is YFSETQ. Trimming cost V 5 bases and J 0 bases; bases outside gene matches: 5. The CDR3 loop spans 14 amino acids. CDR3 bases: TGCGCCAGCAGATTAAGCGGGAACTCCTACGAGCAGTACTTC. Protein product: CASRLSGNSYEQYF.

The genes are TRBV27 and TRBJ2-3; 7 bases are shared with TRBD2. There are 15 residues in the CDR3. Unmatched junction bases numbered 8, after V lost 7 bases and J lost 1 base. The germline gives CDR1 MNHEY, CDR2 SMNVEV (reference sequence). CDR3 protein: CASTLRLAGTDTQYF. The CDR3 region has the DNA TGTGCCAGCACCCTGCGTCTAGCGGGCACAGATACGCAGTATTTT.

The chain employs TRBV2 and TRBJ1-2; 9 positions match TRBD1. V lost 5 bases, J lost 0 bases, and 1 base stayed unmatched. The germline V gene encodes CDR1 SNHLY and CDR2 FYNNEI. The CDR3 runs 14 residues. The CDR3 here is CASSRQGANYGYTF. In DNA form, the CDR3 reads TGTGCCAGCAGTAGACAGGGGGCTAACTATGGCTACACCTTC.

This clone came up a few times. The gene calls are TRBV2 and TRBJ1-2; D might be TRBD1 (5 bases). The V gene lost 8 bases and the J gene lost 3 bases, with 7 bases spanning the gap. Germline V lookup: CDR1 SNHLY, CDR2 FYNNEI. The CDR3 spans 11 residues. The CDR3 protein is CASGHDYGYTF. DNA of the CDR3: TGTGCCAGCGGACACGACTATGGCTACACCTTC.

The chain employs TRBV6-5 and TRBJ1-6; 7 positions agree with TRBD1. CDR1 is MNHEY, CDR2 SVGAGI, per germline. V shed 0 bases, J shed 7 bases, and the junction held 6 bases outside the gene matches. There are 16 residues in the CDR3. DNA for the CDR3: TGTGCCAGCAGTTACTCGAGTCAGGGGGGCAATTCACCCCTCCACTTT. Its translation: CASSYSSQGGNSPLHF.

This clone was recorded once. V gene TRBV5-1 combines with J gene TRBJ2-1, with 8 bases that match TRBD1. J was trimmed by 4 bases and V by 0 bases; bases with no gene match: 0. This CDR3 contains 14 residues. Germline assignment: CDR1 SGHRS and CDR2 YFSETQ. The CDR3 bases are TGCGCCAGCAGCTTGGGGGACAGGTACAATGAGCAGTTCTTC. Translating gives CASSLGDRYNEQFF.

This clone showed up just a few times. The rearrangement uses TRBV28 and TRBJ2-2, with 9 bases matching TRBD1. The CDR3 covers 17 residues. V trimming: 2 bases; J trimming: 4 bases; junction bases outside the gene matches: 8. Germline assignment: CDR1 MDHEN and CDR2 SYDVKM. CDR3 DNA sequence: TGTGCCAGCAGTTTAAGCTCCACAGGGGGCTTCACCGGGGAGCTGTTTTTT. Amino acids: CASSLSSTGGFTGELFF.

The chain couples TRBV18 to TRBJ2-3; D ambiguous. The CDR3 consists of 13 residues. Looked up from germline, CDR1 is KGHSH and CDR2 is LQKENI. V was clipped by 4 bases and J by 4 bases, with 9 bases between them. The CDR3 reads CASSLQRSDTQYF. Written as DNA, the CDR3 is TGTGCCAGCTCACTGCAGAGGTCAGATACGCAGTATTTT.

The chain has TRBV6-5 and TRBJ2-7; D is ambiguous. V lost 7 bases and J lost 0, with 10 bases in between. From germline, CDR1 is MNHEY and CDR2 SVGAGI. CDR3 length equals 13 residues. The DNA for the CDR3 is TGTGCCAGCATCAAGACGGGCTCCTACGAGCAGTACTTC. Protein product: CASIKTGSYEQYF.

Here the CDR3 DNA reads TGTGCCAGCAGCTTGACGGGAGGGCCTGTAGAGCAGTACTTC. The encoded protein is CASSLTGGPVEQYF. The J gene is TRBJ2-7, the V gene TRBV5-6; the match to TRBD2 covers 8 bases. The length of the CDR3 is 14 residues. V lost 1 base, J lost 7 bases, and 7 bases stayed unmatched. Germline lookup yields CDR1 SGHDT and CDR2 YYEEEE.

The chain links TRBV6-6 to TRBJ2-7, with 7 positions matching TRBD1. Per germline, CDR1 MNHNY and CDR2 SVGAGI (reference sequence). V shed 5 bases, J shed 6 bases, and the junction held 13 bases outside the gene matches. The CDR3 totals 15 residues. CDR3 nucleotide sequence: TGTGCCAGCAGTGCACAGGGGCGCCCCGCGGTCGAGCAGTACTTC. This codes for CASSAQGRPAVEQYF.

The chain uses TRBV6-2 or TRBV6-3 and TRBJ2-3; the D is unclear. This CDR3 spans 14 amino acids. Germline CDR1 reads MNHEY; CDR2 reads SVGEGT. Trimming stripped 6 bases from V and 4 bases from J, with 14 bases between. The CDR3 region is CASSPRGIPDTQYF. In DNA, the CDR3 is TGTGCCAGCAGCCCCCGAGGAATCCCAGATACGCAGTATTTT.

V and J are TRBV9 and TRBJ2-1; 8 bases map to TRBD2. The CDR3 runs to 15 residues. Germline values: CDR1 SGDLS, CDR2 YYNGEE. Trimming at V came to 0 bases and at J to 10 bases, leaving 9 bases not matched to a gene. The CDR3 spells CASSVAGTSSAEQFF. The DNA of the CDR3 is TGTGCCAGCAGCGTAGCCGGGACTAGTTCGGCCGAGCAGTTCTTC. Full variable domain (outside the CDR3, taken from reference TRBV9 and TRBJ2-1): DSGVTQTPKHLITATGQRVTLRCSPRSGDLSVYWYQQSLDQGLQFLIQYYNGEERAKGNILERFSAQQFPDLHSELNLSSLELGDSALYFCASSVAGTSSAEQFFGPGTRLTVL.

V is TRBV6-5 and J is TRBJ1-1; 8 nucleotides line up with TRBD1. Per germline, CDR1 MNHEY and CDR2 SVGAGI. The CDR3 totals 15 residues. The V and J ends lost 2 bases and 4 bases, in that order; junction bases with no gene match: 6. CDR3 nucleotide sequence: TGTGCCAGCAGTTACGCGGACAGGGCGGTCACTGAAGCTTTCTTT. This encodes CASSYADRAVTEAFF.

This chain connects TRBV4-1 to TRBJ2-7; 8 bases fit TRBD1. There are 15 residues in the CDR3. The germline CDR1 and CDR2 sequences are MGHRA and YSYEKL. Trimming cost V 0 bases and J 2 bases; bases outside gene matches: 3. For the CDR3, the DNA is TGCGCCAGCAGCCAAGATGAGACAGGGGCCTACGAGCAGTACTTC. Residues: CASSQDETGAYEQYF.

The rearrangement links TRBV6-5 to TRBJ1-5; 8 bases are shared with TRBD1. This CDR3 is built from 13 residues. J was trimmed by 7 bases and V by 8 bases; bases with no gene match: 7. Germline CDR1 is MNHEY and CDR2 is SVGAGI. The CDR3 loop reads CASRTGMGQPQHF. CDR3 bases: TGTGCCAGCCGGACAGGGATGGGACAGCCCCAGCATTTT.